This T cell receptor beta chain was obtained from a study of blood T cell repertoires in COVID-19. Overall study context: Acute and convalescent COVID-19 samples came from the United States, Italy and Spain. PBMCs, B-cell-depleted T cells, or T cells provided the cDNA or gDNA that made up the material.

Per the original data handling: Amplification of reference gene primers was used by the study to estimate nucleated cell counts. Method: immunoSEQ multiplex PCR; TCRdb's copy keeps in-frame clones and lacks some. V and J calls plus clone size are reproduced from that table; the DNA served to infer D and trimming. This repertoire shows about 120,000 clones, 75% to 90% found once; its top ten account for less than 15%. The CDR3 totals 15 residues. The junction had 10 bases not matched to a gene; V was cut back by 6 bases and J by 3 bases. Per the germline V gene, CDR1 is MDHEN and CDR2 is SYDVKM. Sequencing input: peripheral blood. The V call is TRBV28, the J call TRBJ1-2; 7 bases match TRBD1. This TCR derives from a human donor in a cohort sampled during active COVID-19. As DNA, the CDR3 is TGTGCCAGCAGCCGAGGGGGCGCAGTCGACTATGGCTACACCTTC. Protein: CASSRGGAVDYGYTF.